This is a list of T cell receptor beta chains from one sample in a study of cytomegalovirus exposure and HLA in healthy donors. Profiling relied on immunoSEQ multiplex PCR, and the TCRdb table lists in-frame clones only, not all of them. The sample has more than 90,000 clones, approximately 71% seen once. The sequenced sample was PBMCs. These receptors were obtained from a man aged 45-65 years in good health and CMV-seronegative. The CDR3 runs from the conserved cysteine through the conserved F or W.

cdr3_aa | j_call | v_call
CSVEIWTGVGYGYTF | TRBJ1-2 | TRBV29-1
CASSEAFRVDGYTF | TRBJ1-2 | TRBV6-1
CASSLKTGGGQPQHF | TRBJ1-5 | TRBV7-2
CASSETLNNYGYTF | TRBJ1-2 | TRBV19
CASSLAGTSGSREQFF | TRBJ2-1 | TRBV5-1
CASSQVPGSGANVLTF | TRBJ2-6 | TRBV4-1
CASSLPGLGGTEAFF | TRBJ1-1 | TRBV4-1
CANYAGGTGVLKTQYF | TRBJ2-5 | TRBV10-1
CAWSASRGTYSNQPQHF | TRBJ1-5 | TRBV30
CAWTPELGYGYTF | TRBJ1-2 | TRBV30
CASSLYRDQPQHF | TRBJ1-5 | TRBV7-2
CASSLVGRGGRETQYF | TRBJ2-5 | TRBV7-6
CASSAQTGSNQPQHF | TRBJ1-5 | TRBV2
CASSPQGSYGYTF | TRBJ1-2 | TRBV27
CASRDDRVGAFF | TRBJ1-1 | TRBV2
CASSYDSGTGELFF | TRBJ2-2 | TRBV6-5
CATSRGWTSGNEQFF | TRBJ2-1 | TRBV15
CAWSNTQGASPLHF | TRBJ1-6 | TRBV30
CASSLGGRAGGELFF | TRBJ2-2 | TRBV7-8
CASRGYNEQFF | TRBJ2-1 | TRBV6-6
CASSFNHPGQNYGYTF | TRBJ1-2 | TRBV5-1
CAWSRAGTSEKLFF | TRBJ1-4 | TRBV30
CASSHYRSTNEKLFF | TRBJ1-4 | TRBV6-5
CASSLAGTGGITEAFF | TRBJ1-1 | TRBV5-4
CASSPTGNTEAFF | TRBJ1-1 | TRBV7-8
CASSLDLSTDTQYF | TRBJ2-3 | TRBV11-2
CASSQGSGRGNSGYTF | TRBJ1-2 | TRBV4-3
CASKYLGTGFNEQFF | TRBJ2-1 | TRBV27
CARSLRRETQYF | TRBJ2-5 | TRBV5-3
CASSPLKGTKNTEAFF | TRBJ1-1 | TRBV7-2
CASSQRTSQETQYF | TRBJ2-5 | TRBV4-3
CSAGQETQYF | TRBJ2-5 | TRBV29-1
CASRLAVYESDTQYF | TRBJ2-3 | TRBV5-1
CAISEVRSAGAGNTIYF | TRBJ1-3 | TRBV10-3
CASSYGGYTEAFF | TRBJ1-1 | TRBV6-6
CASSAGAKNIQYF | TRBJ2-4 | TRBV10-2
CASSTAWGEETQYF | TRBJ2-5 | TRBV2
CATRDRGDTQYF | TRBJ2-3 | TRBV2
CASSATGVPINEKLFF | TRBJ1-4 | TRBV9
CASSRRQITNYGYTF | TRBJ1-2 | TRBV7-2
CASSIRQGVLQETQYF | TRBJ2-5 | TRBV11-1
CASSQEGQFNEKLFF | TRBJ1-4 | TRBV11-3
CASKGGNQPQHF | TRBJ1-5 | TRBV27
CASSLTGAINEKLFF | TRBJ1-4 | TRBV6-5
CSARDYRGAFF | TRBJ1-1 | TRBV20-1
CASSSAPGGGETQYF | TRBJ2-5 | TRBV7-3
CASSLTGAPGNTIYF | TRBJ1-3 | TRBV5-1
CSEQAQETQYF | TRBJ2-5 | TRBV20-1
CASSFLSSGGGQETQYF | TRBJ2-5 | TRBV5-6
CASSLVTGGMGETQYF | TRBJ2-5 | TRBV5-6
CASSSPRGSDTEAFF | TRBJ1-1 | TRBV28
CASRTGLAGYNEQFF | TRBJ2-1 | TRBV7-2
CATTSWDRGNIQYF | TRBJ2-4 | TRBV6-6